Below are 6 T cell receptor beta chains sequenced from a single sample in a study of shared clonotypes between healthy human individuals. The repertoire was sequenced with immunoSEQ multiplex PCR; TCRdb's copy has only in-frame clones and lacks some. The sample has millions of clones, around nine tenths seen once. Sequenced: naive CD4+ T cells sorted from blood. The subset denotes: CD45RA+ positively selected. These receptors all come from a man younger than 30 in good health.

The chain combines TRBV6-1 with TRBJ2-7, with 11 bases matching TRBD2. Germline CDR1 and CDR2: MNHNS and SASEGT. After removal of 6 bases from V and 3 bases from J, the junction contained 7 bases not matched to a gene. The CDR3 runs to 15 residues. CDR3 bases: TGTGCCAGCAGCCCACTAGCGGGGGCCCGCTACGAGCAGTACTTC. Encoded protein: CASSPLAGARYEQYF.

Comment on this clone: Different DNA sequences within this sample yield the same CDR3. The chain carries TRBV10-3 and TRBJ2-7, with D unresolved. This CDR3 contains 11 residues. V was cut by 6 bases and J by 3 bases, with 6 bases left in between. The germline V gene has CDR1 ENHRY and CDR2 SYGVKD. The DNA of the CDR3 is TGTGCCATCAGAGACGGCTACGAGCAGTACTTC. It translates to CAIRDGYEQYF.

The chain employs TRBV2 and TRBJ2-7; a possible D gene is TRBD1 (6 bases). Trimming stripped 2 bases from V and 0 bases from J, with 11 bases between. CDR1 and CDR2 (germline): SNHLY, FYNNEI. The CDR3 consists of 15 residues. The CDR3 region is CASSEQGHFSYEQYF. The CDR3, as DNA: TGTGCCAGCAGTGAACAGGGACACTTCTCCTACGAGCAGTACTTC.

V usage is TRBV6-5 and J usage is TRBJ2-7, with 9 bases fitting TRBD2. V lost 5 bases to trimming and J lost 4 bases; unmatched junction nucleotides: 6. The CDR3 covers 14 residues. Looked up from germline, CDR1 is MNHEY and CDR2 is SVGAGI. For the CDR3, the DNA is TGTGCCAGCAGTGTGAATAGCGGGGGTTACGAGCAGTACTTC. Its protein product is CASSVNSGGYEQYF.

The CDR3 DNA follows: TGTGCCAGCAGCTTAGACTATATGGGGACCCAGTACTTC. Amino acid sequence: CASSLDYMGTQYF. The chain recombines TRBV11-2 with TRBJ2-5; D call uncertain. The CDR3 spans 13 residues. V was clipped by 0 bases and J by 7 bases, with 9 bases between them. Germline V gene sequence: CDR1 SGHAT, CDR2 FQNNGV.

This rearrangement joins TRBV6-1 to TRBJ2-3; D is uncertain. Germline values: CDR1 MNHNS, CDR2 SASEGT. This CDR3 has 16 amino acids. V lost 3 bases and J lost 0, with 13 bases in between. The CDR3 region is CASSDPGARSTDTQYF. CDR3 DNA: TGTGCCAGCAGTGACCCCGGAGCTAGGAGCACAGATACGCAGTATTTT.